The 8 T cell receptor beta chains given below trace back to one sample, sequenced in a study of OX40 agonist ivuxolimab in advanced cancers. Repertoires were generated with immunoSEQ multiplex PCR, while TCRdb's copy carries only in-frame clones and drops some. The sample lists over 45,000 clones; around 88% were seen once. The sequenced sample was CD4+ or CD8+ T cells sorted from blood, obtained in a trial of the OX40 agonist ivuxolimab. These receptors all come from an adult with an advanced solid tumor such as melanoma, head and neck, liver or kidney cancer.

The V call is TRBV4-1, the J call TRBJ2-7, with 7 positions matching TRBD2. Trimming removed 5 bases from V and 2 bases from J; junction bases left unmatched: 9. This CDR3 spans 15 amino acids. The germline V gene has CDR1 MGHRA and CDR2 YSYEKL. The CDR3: CASSSVGGSTYEQYF. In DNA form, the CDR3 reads TGCGCCAGCAGCTCTGTGGGGGGGTCGACCTACGAGCAGTACTTC.

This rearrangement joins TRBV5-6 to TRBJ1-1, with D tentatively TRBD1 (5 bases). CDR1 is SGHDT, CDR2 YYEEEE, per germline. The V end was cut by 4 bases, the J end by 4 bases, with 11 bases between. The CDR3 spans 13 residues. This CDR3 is CASSLGTGTEAFF. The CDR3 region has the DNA TGTGCCAGCAGCCTGGGGACTGGCACTGAAGCTTTCTTT.

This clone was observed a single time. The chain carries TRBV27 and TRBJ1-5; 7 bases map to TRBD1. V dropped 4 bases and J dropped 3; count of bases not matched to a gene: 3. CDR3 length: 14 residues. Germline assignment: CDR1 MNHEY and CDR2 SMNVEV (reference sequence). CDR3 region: CASSSRGYNQPQHF. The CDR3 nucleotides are TGTGCCAGCAGTTCCAGGGGGTACAATCAGCCCCAGCATTTT.

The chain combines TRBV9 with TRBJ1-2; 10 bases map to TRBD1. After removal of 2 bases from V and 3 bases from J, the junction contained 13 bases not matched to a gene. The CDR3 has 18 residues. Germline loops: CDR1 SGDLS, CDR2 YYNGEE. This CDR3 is CASSVNPGQGKGDYGYTF. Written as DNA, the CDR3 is TGTGCCAGCAGCGTCAATCCGGGACAGGGGAAGGGGGACTATGGCTACACCTTC.

The CDR3, as DNA: TGTGCCAGCAGTATCAGGACAGGGGCGAGTGAAGCTTTCTTT. It encodes CASSIRTGASEAFF. The chain links TRBV27 to TRBJ1-1; TRBD1 aligns across 9 bases. CDR1 and CDR2 (germline): MNHEY, SMNVEV (reference sequence). This CDR3 region has 14 residues. With V trimmed by 5 bases and J by 7 bases, 8 bases remained unmatched.

CDR3 residues: CASSPESTGVASGYTF. The DNA for the CDR3 is TGTGCCAGCAGTCCTGAATCGACAGGGGTGGCCTCGGGCTACACCTTC. This chain uses TRBV27 with TRBJ1-2, with 8 bases aligning to TRBD1. Looked up from germline, CDR1 is MNHEY and CDR2 is SMNVEV (reference sequence). The V gene end was trimmed by 5 bases and the J gene end by 8 bases; junction bases not matched to a gene: 16. This CDR3 is built from 16 residues.

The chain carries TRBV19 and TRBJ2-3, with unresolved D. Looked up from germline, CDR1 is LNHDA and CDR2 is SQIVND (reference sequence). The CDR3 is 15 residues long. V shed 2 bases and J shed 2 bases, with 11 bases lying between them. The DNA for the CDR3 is TGTGCCAGTAGTATAATGCCGGTCTTCACAGATACGCAGTATTTT. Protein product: CASSIMPVFTDTQYF.

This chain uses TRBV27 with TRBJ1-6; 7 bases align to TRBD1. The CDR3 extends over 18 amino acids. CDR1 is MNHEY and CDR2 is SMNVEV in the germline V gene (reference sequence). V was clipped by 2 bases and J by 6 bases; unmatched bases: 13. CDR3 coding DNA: TGTGCCAGCAGTTTACAACTCCATCGACAGGGACTTAATTCACCCCTCCACTTT. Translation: CASSLQLHRQGLNSPLHF.